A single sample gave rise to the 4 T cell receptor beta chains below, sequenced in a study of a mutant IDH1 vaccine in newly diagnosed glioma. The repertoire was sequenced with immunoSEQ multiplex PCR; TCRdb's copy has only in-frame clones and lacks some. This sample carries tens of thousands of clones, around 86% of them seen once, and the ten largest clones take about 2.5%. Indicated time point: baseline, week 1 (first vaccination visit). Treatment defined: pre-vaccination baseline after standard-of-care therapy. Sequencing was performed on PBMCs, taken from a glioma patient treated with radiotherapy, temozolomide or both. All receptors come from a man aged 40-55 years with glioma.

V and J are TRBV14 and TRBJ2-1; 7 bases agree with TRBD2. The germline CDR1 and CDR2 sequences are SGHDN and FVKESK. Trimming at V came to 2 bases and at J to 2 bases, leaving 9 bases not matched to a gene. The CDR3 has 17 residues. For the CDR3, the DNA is TGTGCCAGCAGCCAACCTACACTAGCGAGAACCTACAATGAGCAGTTCTTC. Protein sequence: CASSQPTLARTYNEQFF.

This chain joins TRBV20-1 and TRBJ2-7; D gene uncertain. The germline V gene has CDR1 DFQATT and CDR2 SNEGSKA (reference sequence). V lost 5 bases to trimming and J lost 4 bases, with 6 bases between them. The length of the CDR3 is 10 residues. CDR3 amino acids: CSAVQYEQYF. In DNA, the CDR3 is TGCAGTGCTGTCCAGTACGAGCAGTACTTC.

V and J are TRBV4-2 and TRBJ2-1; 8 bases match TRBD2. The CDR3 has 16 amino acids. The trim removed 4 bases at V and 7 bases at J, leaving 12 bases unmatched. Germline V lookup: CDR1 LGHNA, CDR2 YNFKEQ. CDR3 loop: CASSLGTSNPTNEQFF. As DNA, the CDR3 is TGTGCCAGCAGCCTCGGGACTAGTAATCCCACTAATGAGCAGTTCTTC.

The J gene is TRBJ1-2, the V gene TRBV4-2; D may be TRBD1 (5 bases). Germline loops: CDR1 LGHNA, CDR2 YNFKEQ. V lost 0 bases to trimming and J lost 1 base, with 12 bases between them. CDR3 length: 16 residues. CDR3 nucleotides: TGTGCCAGCAGCCAAGATACGGGGGTGATTAACTATGGCTACACCTTC. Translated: CASSQDTGVINYGYTF.